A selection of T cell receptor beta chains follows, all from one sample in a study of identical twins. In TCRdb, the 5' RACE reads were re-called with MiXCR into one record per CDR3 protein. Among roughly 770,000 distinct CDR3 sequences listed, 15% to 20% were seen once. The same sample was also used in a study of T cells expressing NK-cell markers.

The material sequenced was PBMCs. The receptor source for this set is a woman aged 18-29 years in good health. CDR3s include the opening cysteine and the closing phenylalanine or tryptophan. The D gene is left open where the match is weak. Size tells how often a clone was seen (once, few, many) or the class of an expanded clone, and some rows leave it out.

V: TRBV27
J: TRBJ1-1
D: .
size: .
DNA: TGTGCCAGCAGTTCGGGGAGGGGGTCGGGGTTGGCTGAAGCTTTCTTT
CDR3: CASSSGRGSGLAEAFF

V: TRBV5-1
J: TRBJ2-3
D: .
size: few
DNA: TGCGCCAGCAGCTTTGGGGTGGTAGGCACAGATACGCAGTATTTT
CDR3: CASSFGVVGTDTQYF

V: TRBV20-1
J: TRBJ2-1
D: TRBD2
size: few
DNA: TGCAGTGCTTACGTCCTAGCGGGAGGACAGGGCTCCTACAATGAGCAGTTCTTC
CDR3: CSAYVLAGGQGSYNEQFF

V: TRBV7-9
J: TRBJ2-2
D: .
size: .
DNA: TGTGCCGCGGGTGGGGTGAACACCGGGGAGCTGTTTTTT
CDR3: CAAGGVNTGELFF

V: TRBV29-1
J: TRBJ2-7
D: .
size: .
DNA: TGCAGCATAGTCCGGGACCTACAGGAAGAGCAGTACTTC
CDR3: CSIVRDLQEEQYF

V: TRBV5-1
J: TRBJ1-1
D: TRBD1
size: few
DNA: TGCGCCAGCAGAAGGGGACAGGTGAGGGACACTGAAGCTTTCTTT
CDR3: CASRRGQVRDTEAFF

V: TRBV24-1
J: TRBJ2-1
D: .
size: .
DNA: TGTGCCACCAGCAACGGACAGAACAATGAGCAGTTCTTC
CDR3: CATSNGQNNEQFF

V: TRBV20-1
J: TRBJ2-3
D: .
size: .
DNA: TGCAGTGCTAGAAATAGTCGCGGGTCCACAGATACGCAGTATTTT
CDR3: CSARNSRGSTDTQYF

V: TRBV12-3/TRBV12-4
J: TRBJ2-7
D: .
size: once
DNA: TGTGCCATCAGTTTGGCTCCCGTCTTGACAGCCTTTACCTACGAGCAGTACTTC
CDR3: CAISLAPVLTAFTYEQYF

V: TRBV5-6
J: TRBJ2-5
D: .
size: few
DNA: TGTGCCAGCAGCTTGTACCCCGGGACACACCAAGAGACCCAGTACTTC
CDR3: CASSLYPGTHQETQYF

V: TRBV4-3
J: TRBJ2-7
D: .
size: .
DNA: TGCGCCAGCAGCCAAGAGCCCGGCTCCTACGAGCAGTACTTC
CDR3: CASSQEPGSYEQYF

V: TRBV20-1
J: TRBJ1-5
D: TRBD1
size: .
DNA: TGCAGTGCTAGGGCGGACAGGGGCGAACCCCAGCATTTT
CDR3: CSARADRGEPQHF

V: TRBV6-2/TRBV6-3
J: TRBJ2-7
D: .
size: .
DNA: TGTGCCAGCAGTTACGGACAGCCCGGGTCCTACGAGCAGTACTTC
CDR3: CASSYGQPGSYEQYF

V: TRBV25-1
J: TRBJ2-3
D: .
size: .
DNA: TGTGCCAGCAGTTGGCGGCGGTCGGATACGCAGTATTTT
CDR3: CASSWRRSDTQYF

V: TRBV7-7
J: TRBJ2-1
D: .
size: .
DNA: TGTGCTAGCAGCTTTGGCAGTGACTACAATGAGCAGTTCTTC
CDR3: CASSFGSDYNEQFF

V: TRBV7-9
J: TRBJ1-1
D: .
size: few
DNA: TGTGCCAGCAGTCCCCGACAGGACAGAACTGAAGCTTTCTTT
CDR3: CASSPRQDRTEAFF

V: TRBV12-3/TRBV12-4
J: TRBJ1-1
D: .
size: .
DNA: TGTGCCAGCAGTTCCCGGACAGCTGAAGCTTTCTTT
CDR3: CASSSRTAEAFF

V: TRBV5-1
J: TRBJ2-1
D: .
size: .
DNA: TGCGCCAGCAGCTTGGTTTGGTTTAGGCCAGGACCATTCTTC
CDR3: CASSLVWFRPGPFF

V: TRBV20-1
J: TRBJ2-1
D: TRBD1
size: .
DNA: TGCAGTGCCAGTGTAGGGACAGAGTCCTACAATGAGCAGTTCTTC
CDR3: CSASVGTESYNEQFF

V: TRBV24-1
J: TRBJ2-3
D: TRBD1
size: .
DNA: TGTGCCACGGGGACAGGGACAGATACGCAGTATTTT
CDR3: CATGTGTDTQYF

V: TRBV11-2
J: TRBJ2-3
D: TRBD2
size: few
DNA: TGTGCCAGCAGCTTAATCAGCGGGGCAACTAGCACAGATACGCAGTATTTT
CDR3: CASSLISGATSTDTQYF

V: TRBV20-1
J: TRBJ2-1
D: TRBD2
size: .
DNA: TGCAGTGCTAGAGAGGCTAGCGGGAGGGGTTATAGTGTCTTC
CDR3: CSAREASGRGYSVF

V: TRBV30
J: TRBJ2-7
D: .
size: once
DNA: TGTGCCTGGGTCCGATGGGGCGAAGAGCAGTACTTC
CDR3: CAWVRWGEEQYF

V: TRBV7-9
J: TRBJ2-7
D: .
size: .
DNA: TGTGCCAGCAACGCTTGGGGTCGATCCTACGAGCAGTACTTC
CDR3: CASNAWGRSYEQYF

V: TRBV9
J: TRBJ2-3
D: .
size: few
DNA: TGTGCCAGCAGCGCCAACTACCGGGACGGGAGCACAGATACGCAGTATTTT
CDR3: CASSANYRDGSTDTQYF

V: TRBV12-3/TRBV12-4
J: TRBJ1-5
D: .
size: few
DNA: TGTGCCAGCAGTTTGTGGGGGCGACAGCCCCAGCATTTT
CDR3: CASSLWGRQPQHF